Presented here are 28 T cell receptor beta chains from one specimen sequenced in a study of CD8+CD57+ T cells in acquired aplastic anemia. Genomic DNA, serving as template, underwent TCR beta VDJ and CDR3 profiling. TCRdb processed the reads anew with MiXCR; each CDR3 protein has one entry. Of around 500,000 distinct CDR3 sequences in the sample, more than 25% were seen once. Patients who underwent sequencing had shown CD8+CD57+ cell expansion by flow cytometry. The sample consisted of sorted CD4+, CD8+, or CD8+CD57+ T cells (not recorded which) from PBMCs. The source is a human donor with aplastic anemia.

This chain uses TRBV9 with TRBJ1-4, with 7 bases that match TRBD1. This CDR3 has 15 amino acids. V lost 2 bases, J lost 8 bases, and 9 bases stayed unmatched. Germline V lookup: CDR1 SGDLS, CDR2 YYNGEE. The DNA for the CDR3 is TGTGCCAGCAGCGTCCTGACAGGGCTGGACGAAAAACTGTTTTTT. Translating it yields CASSVLTGLDEKLFF.

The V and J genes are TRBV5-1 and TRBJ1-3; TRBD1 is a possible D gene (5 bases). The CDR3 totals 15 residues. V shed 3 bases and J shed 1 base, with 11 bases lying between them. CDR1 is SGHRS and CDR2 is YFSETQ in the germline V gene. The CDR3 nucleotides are TGCGCCAGCAGCTCCACTCAGGGTTCTGGAAACACCATATATTTT. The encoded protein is CASSSTQGSGNTIYF.

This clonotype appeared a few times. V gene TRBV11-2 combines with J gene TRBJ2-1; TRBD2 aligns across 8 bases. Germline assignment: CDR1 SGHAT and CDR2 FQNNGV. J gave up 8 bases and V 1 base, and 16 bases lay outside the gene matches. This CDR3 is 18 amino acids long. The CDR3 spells CASSLGVKVGLVVDEQFF. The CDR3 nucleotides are TGTGCCAGCAGCTTAGGGGTCAAAGTGGGACTAGTGGTTGATGAGCAGTTCTTC.

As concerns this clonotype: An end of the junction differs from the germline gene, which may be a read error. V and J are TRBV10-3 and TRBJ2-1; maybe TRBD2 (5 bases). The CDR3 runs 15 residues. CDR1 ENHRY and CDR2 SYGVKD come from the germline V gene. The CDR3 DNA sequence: TGTGCCAGCAGTTACCGTCGGGGCTCCTACAATGAGCAGTTCTTC. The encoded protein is CASSYRRGSYNEQFF.

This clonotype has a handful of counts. CDR3 loop: CAISPGIQETQYF. Written as DNA, the CDR3 is TGTGCCATCAGTCCAGGAATTCAAGAGACCCAGTACTTC. J is TRBJ2-5 and V is TRBV10-3; D not certain. Germline V gives CDR1 ENHRY, CDR2 SYGVKD. Trimming cost V 5 bases and J 2 bases, with 9 bases left between them. The CDR3 totals 13 residues.

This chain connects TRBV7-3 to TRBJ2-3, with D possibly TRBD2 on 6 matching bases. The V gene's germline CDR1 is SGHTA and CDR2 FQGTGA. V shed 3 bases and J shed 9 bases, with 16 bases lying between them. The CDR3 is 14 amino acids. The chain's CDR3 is CASSFSRGSATQYF. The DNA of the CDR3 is TGTGCCAGCAGCTTCTCGCGGGGATCAGCAACGCAGTATTTT.

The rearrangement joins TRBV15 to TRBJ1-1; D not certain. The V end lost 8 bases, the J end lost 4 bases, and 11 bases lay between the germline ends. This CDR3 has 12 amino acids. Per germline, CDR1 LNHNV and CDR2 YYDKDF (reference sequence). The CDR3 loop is CATSSWGTEAFF. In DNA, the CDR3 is TGTGCCACCTCGTCATGGGGCACTGAAGCTTTCTTT. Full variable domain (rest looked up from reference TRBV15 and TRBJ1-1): DAMVIQNPRYQVTQFGKPVTLSCSQTLNHNVMYWYQQKSSQAPKLLFHYYDKDFNNEADTPDNFQSRRPNTSFCFLDIRSPGLGDTAMYLCATSSWGTEAFFGQGTRLTVV.

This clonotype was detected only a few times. The CDR3 loop reads CAWSVPGASYEQYF. The CDR3, as DNA: TGTGCCTGGAGTGTACCCGGGGCTAGCTACGAGCAGTACTTC. The rearrangement links TRBV30 to TRBJ2-7, with D perhaps being TRBD1 or TRBD2 (5 bases each). Trimming shortened V by 0 bases and J by 3 bases, and 12 bases separated the two germline ends. The length of the CDR3 is 14 residues. CDR1 and CDR2 (germline): GTSNPN, SVGIG (reference sequence).

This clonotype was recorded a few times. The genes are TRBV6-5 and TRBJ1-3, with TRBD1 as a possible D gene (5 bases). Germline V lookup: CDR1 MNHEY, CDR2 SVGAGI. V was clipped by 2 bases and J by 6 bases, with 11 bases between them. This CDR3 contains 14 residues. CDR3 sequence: CASSYIGEANTIYF. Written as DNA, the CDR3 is TGTGCCAGCAGTTACATAGGGGAGGCAAACACCATATATTTT.

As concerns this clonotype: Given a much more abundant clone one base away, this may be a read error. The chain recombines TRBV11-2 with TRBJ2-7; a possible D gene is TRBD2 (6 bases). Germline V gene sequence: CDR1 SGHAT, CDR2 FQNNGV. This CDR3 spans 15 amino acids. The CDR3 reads CVSSLGFQGGYEQYF. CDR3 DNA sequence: TGTGTCAGCAGCTTAGGGTTTCAGGGAGGCTACGAGCAGTACTTC.

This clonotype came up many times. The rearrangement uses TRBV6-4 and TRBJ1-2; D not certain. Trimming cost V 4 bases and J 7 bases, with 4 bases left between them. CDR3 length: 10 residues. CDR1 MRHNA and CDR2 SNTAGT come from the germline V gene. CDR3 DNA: TGTGCCAGCAGTGTTGCTGGCTACACCTTC. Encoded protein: CASSVAGYTF.

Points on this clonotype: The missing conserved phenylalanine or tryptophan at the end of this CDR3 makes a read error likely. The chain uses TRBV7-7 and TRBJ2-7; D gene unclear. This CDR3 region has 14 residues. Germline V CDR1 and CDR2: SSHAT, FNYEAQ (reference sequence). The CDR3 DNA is TGTGCCAGCAGCGTAGCCGGCAGAAACTACGAGCAGTACCTC. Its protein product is CASSVAGRNYEQYL.

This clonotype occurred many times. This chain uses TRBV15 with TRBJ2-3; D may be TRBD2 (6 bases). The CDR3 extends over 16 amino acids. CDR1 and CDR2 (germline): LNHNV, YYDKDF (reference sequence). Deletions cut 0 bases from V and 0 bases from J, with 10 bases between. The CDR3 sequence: CATSRDRDSSTDTQYF. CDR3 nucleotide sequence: TGTGCCACCAGCAGAGATCGGGACTCTAGCACAGATACGCAGTATTTT.

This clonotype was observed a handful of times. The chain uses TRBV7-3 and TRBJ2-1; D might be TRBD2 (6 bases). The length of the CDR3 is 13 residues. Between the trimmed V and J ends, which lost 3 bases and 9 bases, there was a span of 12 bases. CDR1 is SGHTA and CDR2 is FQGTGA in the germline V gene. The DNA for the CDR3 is TGTGCCAGCAGCTTGTTACTAGCAGGTGAGCAGTTCTTC. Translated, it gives CASSLLLAGEQFF.

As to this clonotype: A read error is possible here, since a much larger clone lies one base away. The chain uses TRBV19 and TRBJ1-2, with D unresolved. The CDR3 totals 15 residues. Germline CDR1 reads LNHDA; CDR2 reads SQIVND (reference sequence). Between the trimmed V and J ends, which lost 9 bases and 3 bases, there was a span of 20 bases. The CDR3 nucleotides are TGTGCCAGCAGCCCTGGGGAGGGTCAGGACTATGGCTACACCTTC. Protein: CASSPGEGQDYGYTF.

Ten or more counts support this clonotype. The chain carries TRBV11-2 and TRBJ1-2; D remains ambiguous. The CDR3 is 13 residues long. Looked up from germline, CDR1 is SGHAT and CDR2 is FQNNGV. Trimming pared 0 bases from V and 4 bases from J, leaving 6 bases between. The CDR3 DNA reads TGTGCCAGCAGCTTAGACTTAAGCTATGGCTACACCTTC. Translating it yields CASSLDLSYGYTF. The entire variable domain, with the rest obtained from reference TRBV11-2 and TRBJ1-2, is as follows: EAGVAQSPRYKIIEKRQSVAFWCNPISGHATLYWYQQILGQGPKLLIQFQNNGVVDDSQLPKDRFSAERLKGVDSTLKIQPAKLEDSAVYLCASSLDLSYGYTFGSGTRLTVV.

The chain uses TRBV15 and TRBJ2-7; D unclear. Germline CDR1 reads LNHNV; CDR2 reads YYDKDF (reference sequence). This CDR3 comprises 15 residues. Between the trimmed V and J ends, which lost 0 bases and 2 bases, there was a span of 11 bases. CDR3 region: CATSRDIGSTYEQYF. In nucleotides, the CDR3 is TGTGCCACCAGCAGAGATATAGGGTCCACCTACGAGCAGTACTTC.

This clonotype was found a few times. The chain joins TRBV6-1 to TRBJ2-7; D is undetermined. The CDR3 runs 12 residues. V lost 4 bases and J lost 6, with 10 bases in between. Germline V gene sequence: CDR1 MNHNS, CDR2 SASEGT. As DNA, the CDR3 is TGTGCCAGCAGTGCAGACATCGGCGAGCAGTACTTC. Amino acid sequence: CASSADIGEQYF.

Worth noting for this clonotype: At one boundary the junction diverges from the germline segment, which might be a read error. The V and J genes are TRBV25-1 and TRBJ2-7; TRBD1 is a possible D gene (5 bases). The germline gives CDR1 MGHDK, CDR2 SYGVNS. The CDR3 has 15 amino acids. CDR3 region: CASSVGPDTSYEQHF. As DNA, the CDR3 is TGTGCCAGCAGCGTAGGGCCGGACACATCCTACGAGCAGCACTTC.

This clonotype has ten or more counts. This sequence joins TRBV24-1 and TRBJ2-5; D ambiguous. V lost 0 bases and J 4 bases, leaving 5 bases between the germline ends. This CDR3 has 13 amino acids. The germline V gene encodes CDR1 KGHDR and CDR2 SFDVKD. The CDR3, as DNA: TGTGCCACCAGTGATTTGGTTGGAGAGACCCAGTACTTC. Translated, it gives CATSDLVGETQYF.

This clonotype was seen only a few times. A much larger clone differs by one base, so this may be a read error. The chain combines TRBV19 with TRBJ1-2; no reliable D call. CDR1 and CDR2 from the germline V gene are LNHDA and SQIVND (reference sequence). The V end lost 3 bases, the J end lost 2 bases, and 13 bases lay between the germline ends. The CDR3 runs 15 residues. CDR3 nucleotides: TGTGCCAGTAGTATCGGGTGGGCCCGGAACTATGGCTACACCTTC. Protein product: CASSIGWARNYGYTF.

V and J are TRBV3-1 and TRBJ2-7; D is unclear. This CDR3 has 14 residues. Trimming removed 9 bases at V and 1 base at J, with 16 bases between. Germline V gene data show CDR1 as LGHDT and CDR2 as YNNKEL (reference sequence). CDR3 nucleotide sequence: TGTGCCAGTTCCGATGGGATTTCTTCCTACGAGCAGTACTTC. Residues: CASSDGISSYEQYF.

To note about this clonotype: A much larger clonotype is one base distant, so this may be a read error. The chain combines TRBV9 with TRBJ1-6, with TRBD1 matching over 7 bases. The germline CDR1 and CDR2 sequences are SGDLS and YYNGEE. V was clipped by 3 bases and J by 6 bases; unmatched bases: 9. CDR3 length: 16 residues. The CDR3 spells CASSGLGQVSNSPLHF. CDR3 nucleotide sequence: TGTGCCAGCAGCGGGCTAGGACAGGTGAGTAATTCACCCCTCCACTTT.

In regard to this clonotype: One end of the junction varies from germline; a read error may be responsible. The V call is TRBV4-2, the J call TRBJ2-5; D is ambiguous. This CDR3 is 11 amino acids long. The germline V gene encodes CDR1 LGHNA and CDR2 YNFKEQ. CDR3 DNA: TGTGCCAGCAGCCAAGAAGAGACCCGGTACTTC. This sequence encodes CASSQEETRYF.

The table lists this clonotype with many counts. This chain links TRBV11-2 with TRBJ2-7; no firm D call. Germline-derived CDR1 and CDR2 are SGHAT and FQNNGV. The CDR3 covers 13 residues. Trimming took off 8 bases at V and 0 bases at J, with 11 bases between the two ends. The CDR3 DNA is TGTGCCAGCCGAGGAGCGATCTCCTACGAGCAGTACTTC. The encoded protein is CASRGAISYEQYF. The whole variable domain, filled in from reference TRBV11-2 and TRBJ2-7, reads EAGVAQSPRYKIIEKRQSVAFWCNPISGHATLYWYQQILGQGPKLLIQFQNNGVVDDSQLPKDRFSAERLKGVDSTLKIQPAKLEDSAVYLCASRGAISYEQYFGPGTRLTVT.

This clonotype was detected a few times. CDR3 residues: CASSLETTGLTFGYTF. In DNA form, the CDR3 reads TGTGCCAGCAGCTTAGAAACGACAGGGTTGACGTTTGGCTACACCTTC. The chain joins TRBV11-1 to TRBJ1-2, with 7 bases aligning to TRBD1. J gave up 7 bases and V 1 base, and 12 bases lay outside the gene matches. Germline V gene lookup returns CDR1 SGHAT and CDR2 FQDESV (reference sequence). The length of the CDR3 is 16 residues.

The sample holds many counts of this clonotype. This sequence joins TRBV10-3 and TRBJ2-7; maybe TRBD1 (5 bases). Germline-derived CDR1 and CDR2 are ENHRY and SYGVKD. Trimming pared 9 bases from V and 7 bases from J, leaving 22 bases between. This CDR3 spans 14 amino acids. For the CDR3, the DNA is TGTGCCATACGCGTTATGGATCAGGGAAGTGAGCAGTACTTC. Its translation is CAIRVMDQGSEQYF.

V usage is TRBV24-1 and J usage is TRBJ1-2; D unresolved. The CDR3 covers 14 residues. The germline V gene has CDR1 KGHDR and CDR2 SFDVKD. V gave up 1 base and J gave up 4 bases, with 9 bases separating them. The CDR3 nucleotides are TGTGCCACCAGTGATTTAAACAGATCCTATGGCTACACCTTC. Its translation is CATSDLNRSYGYTF.